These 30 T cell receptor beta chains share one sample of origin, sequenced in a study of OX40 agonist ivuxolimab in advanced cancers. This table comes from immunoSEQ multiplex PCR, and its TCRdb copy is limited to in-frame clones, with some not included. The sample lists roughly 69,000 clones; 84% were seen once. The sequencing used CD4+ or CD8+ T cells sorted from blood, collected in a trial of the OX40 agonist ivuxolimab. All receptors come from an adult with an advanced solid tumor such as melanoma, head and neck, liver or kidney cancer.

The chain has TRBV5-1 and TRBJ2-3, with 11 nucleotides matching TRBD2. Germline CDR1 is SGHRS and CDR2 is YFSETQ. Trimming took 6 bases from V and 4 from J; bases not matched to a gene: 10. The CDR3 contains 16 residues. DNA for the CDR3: TGCGCCAGCACTCCGCGTAGCGGGGGGGTAGCAGATACGCAGTATTTT. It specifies CASTPRSGGVADTQYF.

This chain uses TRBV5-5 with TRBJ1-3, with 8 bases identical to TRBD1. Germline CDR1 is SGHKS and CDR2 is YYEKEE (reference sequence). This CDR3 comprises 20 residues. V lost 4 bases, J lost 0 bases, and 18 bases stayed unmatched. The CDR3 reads CASSPTGILTGDNSGNTIYF. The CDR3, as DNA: TGTGCCAGCAGCCCGACCGGAATTTTGACAGGGGATAACTCTGGAAACACCATATATTTT. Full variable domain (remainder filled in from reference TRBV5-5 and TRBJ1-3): DAGVTQSPTHLIKTRGQQVTLRCSPISGHKSVSWYQQVLGQGPQFIFQYYEKEERGRGNFPDRFSARQFPNYSSELNVNALLLGDSALYLCASSPTGILTGDNSGNTIYFGEGSWLTVV.

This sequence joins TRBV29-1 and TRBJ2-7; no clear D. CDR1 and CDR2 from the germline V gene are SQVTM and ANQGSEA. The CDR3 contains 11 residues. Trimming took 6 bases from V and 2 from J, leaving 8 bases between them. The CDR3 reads CSVKRTYEQYF. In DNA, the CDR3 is TGCAGCGTCAAGAGGACCTACGAGCAGTACTTC.

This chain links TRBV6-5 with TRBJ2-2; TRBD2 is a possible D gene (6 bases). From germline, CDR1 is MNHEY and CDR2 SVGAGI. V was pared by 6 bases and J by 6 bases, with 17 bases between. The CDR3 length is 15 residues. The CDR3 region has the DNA TGTGCCAGCAGCATGAGACTAGTCGGCGCCGGGGAGCTGTTTTTT. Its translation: CASSMRLVGAGELFF.

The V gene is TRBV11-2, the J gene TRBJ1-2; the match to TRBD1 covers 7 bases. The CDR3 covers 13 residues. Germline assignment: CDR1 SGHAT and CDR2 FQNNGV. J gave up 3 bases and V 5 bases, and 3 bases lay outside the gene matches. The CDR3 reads CASSRDSYYGYTF. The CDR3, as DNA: TGTGCCAGCAGCCGGGACAGCTACTATGGCTACACCTTC.

The CDR3 bases are TGCGCCAGCAGCTTGGCCTTGACAGGGGCTGGCTACACCTTC. Translating gives CASSLALTGAGYTF. This chain joins TRBV5-1 and TRBJ1-2; 8 bases are a match to TRBD1. Germline CDR1 is SGHRS and CDR2 is YFSETQ. The CDR3 sequence is 14 residues long. Losses at the gene ends were 0 bases for V and 7 bases for J; bases not matched to a gene: 5.

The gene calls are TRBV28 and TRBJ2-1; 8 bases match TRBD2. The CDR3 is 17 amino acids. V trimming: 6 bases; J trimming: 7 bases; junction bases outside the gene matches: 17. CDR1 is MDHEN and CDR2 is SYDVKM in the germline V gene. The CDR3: CASRRYRTAGAGNEQFF. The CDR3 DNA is TGTGCCAGCAGGCGCTACCGGACAGCGGGGGCCGGGAATGAGCAGTTCTTC.

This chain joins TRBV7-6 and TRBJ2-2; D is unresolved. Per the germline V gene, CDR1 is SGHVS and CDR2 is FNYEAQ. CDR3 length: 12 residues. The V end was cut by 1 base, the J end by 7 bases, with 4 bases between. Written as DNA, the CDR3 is TGTGCCAGCAGCTTAGTTGGCGGGGAGCTGTTTTTT. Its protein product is CASSLVGGELFF.

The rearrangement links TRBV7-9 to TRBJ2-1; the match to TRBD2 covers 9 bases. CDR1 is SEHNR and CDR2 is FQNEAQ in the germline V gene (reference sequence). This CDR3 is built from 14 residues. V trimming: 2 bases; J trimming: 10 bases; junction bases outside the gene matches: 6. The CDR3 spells CASSLHSSGEEQFF. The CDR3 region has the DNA TGTGCCAGCAGCTTACATTCTAGCGGGGAGGAGCAGTTCTTC.

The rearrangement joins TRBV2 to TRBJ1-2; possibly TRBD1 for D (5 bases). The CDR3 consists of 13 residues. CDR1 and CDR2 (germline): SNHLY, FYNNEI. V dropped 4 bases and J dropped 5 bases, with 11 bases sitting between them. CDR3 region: CASSAGPGYGYTF. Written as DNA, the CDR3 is TGTGCCAGCAGTGCTGGCCCAGGGTATGGCTACACCTTC.

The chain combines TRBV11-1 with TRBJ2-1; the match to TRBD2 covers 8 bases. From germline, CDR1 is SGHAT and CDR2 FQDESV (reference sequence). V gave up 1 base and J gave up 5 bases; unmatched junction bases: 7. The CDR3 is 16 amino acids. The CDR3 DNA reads TGTGCCAGCAGCTTAGATTTGGGACTAGGGAACAATGAGCAGTTCTTC. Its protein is CASSLDLGLGNNEQFF.

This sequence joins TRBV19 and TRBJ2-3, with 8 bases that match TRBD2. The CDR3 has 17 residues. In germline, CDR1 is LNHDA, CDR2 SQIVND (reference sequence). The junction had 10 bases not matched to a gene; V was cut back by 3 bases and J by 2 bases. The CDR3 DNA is TGTGCCAGTAGTATGTATAGCGGGACCGCACCCACAGATACGCAGTATTTT. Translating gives CASSMYSGTAPTDTQYF.

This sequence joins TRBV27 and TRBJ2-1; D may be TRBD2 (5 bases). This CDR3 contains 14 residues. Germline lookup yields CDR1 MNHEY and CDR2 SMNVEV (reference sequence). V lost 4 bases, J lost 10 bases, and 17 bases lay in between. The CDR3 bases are TGTGCCAGCAGTTCTCTCGGGGAATGGGTCGAGCAGTTCTTC. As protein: CASSSLGEWVEQFF.

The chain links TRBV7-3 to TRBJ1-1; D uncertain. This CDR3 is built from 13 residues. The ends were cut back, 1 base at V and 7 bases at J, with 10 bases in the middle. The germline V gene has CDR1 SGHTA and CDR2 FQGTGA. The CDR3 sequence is CASSLKREVEAFF. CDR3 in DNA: TGTGCCAGCAGCTTAAAAAGGGAGGTTGAAGCTTTCTTT. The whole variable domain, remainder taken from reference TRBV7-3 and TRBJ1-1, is GAGVSQTPSNKVTEKGKYVELRCDPISGHTALYWYRQSLGQGPEFLIYFQGTGAADDSGLPNDRFFAVRPEGSVSTLKIQRTERGDSAVYLCASSLKREVEAFFGQGTRLTVV.

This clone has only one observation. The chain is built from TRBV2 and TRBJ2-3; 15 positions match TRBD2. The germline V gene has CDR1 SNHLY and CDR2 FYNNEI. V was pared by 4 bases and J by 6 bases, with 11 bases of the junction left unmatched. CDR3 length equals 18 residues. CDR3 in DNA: TGTGCCAGCAGTGTCCCGGGACTAGCGGGGGGCCAGGTGGATACGCAGTATTTT. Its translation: CASSVPGLAGGQVDTQYF.

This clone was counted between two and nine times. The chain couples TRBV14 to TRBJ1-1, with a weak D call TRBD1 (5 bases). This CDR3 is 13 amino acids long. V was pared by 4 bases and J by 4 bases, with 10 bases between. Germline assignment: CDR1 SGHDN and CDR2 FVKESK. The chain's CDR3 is CASSLSGGTEAFF. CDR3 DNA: TGTGCCAGCAGCCTATCTGGGGGCACTGAAGCTTTCTTT.

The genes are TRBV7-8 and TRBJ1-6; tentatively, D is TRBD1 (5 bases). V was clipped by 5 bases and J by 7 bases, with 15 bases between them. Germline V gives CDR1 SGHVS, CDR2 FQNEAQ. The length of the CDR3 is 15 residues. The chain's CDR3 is CASSPLAQGNSPLHF. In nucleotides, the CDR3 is TGTGCCAGCAGCCCATTAGCCCAGGGAAATTCACCCCTCCACTTT.

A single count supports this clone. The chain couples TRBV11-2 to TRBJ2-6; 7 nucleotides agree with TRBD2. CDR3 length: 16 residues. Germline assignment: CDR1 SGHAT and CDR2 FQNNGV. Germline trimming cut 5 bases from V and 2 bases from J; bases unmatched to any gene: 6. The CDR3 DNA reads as TGTGCCAGCAGCCATTGGGGAGGGGCTGGGGCCAACGTCCTGACTTTC. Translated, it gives CASSHWGGAGANVLTF.

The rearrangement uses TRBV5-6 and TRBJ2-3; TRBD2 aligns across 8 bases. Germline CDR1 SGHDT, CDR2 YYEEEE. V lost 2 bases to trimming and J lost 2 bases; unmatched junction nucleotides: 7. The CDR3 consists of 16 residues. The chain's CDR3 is CASSLLADHVTDTQYF. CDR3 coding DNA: TGTGCCAGCAGCTTACTAGCGGACCACGTCACAGATACGCAGTATTTT.

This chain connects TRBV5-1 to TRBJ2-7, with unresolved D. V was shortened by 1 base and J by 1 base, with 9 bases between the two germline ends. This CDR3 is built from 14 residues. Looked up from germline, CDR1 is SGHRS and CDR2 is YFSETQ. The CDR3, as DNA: TGCGCCAGCAGCTTGTACGCCACGTCCTACGAGCAGTACTTC. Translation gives CASSLYATSYEQYF.

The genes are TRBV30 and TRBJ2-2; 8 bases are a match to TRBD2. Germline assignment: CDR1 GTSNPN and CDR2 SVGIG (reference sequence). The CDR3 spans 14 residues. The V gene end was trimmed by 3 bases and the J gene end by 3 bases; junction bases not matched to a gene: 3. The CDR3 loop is CAWRGLADTGELFF. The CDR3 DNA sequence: TGTGCCTGGAGAGGACTAGCCGACACCGGGGAGCTGTTTTTT.

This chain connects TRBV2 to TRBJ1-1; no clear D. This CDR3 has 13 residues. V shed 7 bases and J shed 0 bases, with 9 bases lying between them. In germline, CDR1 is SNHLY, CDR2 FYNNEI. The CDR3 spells CASTPSMNTEAFF. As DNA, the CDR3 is TGTGCCAGCACCCCGTCCATGAACACTGAAGCTTTCTTT.

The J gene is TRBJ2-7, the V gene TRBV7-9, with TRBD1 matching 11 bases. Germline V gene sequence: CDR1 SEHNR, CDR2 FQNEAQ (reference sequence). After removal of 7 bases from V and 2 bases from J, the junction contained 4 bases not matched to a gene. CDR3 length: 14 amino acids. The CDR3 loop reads CASTRGQGAYEQYF. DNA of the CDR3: TGTGCCAGCACCAGGGGACAGGGGGCCTACGAGCAGTACTTC.

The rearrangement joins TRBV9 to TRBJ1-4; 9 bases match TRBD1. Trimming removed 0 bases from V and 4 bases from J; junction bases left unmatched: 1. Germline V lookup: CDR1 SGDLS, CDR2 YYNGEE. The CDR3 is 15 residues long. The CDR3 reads CASSVGGQGNEKLFF. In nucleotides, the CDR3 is TGTGCCAGCAGCGTAGGGGGACAGGGTAATGAAAAACTGTTTTTT.

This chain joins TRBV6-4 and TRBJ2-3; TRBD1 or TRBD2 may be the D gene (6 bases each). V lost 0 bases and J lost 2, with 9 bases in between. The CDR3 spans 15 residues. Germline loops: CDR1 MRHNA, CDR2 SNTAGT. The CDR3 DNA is TGTGCCAGCAGTGACTCGAGGGGGGCCACAGATACGCAGTATTTT. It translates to CASSDSRGATDTQYF.

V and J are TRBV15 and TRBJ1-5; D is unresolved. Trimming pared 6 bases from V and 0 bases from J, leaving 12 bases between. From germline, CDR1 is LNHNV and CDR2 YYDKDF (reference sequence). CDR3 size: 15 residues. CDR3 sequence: CATSMERYSNQPQHF. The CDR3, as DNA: TGTGCCACCAGTATGGAGCGTTATAGCAATCAGCCCCAGCATTTT.

CDR3 coding DNA: TGCGCCAGCAGCTTGGGATTTTCGGGGGGTTGGACTGAAGCTTTCTTT. Translation gives CASSLGFSGGWTEAFF. This chain uses TRBV5-1 with TRBJ1-1, with D maybe TRBD1 (5 bases). Looked up from germline, CDR1 is SGHRS and CDR2 is YFSETQ. The CDR3 sequence is 16 residues long. The germline V and J ends were trimmed by 0 bases and 5 bases, with 17 bases remaining between them.

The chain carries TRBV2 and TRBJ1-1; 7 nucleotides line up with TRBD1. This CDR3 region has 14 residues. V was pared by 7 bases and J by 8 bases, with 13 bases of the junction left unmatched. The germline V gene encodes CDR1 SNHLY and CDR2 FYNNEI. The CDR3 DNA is TGTGCCAGCATCCCCCCGGGGGCAGGGGGAGAAGCTTTCTTT. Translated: CASIPPGAGGEAFF.

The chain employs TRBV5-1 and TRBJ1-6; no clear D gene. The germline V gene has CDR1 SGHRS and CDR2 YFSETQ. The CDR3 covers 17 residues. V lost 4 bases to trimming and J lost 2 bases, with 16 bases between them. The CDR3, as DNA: TGCGCCAGCAGCCCCGACGGTGGGAGGGCCTATAATTCACCCCTCCACTTT. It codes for CASSPDGGRAYNSPLHF.

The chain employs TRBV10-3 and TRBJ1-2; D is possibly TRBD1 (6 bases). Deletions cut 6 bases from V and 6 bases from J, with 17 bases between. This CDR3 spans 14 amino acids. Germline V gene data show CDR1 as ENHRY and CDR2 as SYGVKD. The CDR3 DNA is TGTGCCATCAGGGAGATCGCGTCAGGGGATGGCTACACCTTC. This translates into CAIREIASGDGYTF.